A single sample is the source of the 6 T cell receptor beta chains below, sequenced in a study of identical twins. Each CDR3 protein gets one entry after TCRdb re-called the 5' RACE reads with MiXCR. Among about 900,000 distinct CDR3 sequences, 12% were seen once, and the ten largest hold under 2%. These data were likewise used in another study, on yellow fever vaccine responses in identical twins.

Sequenced material: PBMCs. Receptors were obtained from a woman in her late teens or twenties in good health.

In its sample, this clonotype was seen a few times. The chain recombines TRBV11-2 with TRBJ2-2; TRBD2 is a possible D gene (6 bases). This CDR3 is built from 14 residues. V lost 4 bases and J lost 6, with 12 bases in between. Germline CDR1 reads SGHAT; CDR2 reads FQNNGV. The CDR3 reads CASSSISGSGELFF. CDR3 in DNA: TGTGCCAGCAGCTCAATTAGCGGTTCCGGGGAGCTGTTTTTT.

This clonotype was counted ten times or more. J is TRBJ2-5 and V is TRBV12-3 or TRBV12-4; D might be TRBD2 (6 bases). The CDR3 is made up of 15 amino acids. Trimming cost V 6 bases and J 0 bases, with 14 bases left between them. This CDR3 is CASSPGTGNQETQYF. The CDR3 nucleotides read TGTGCCAGCAGCCCCGGGACTGGGAACCAAGAGACCCAGTACTTC.

This clonotype was seen a few times. V gene TRBV6-1 combines with J gene TRBJ2-7; unclear D gene. Trimming cost V 1 base and J 2 bases, with 18 bases left between them. The CDR3 has 17 amino acids. Germline values: CDR1 MNHNS, CDR2 SASEGT. DNA of the CDR3: TGTGCCAGCAGTGAAGAGGTTGTGGGGTTTCGAACCTACGAGCAGTACGTC. Protein product: CASSEEVVGFRTYEQYV.

This clonotype occurred many times. The gene calls are TRBV7-3 and TRBJ2-2; either TRBD1 or TRBD2 may supply D (5 bases each). The CDR3 spans 16 residues. V shed 5 bases and J shed 6 bases, with 19 bases lying between them. Germline loops: CDR1 SGHTA, CDR2 FQGTGA. The CDR3 is CASSPGGPGRAGELFF. CDR3 DNA sequence: TGTGCCAGCAGCCCAGGAGGTCCAGGCAGGGCCGGGGAGCTGTTTTTT. Complete variable domain (other parts from reference TRBV7-3 and TRBJ2-2): GAGVSQTPSNKVTEKGKYVELRCDPISGHTALYWYRQSLGQGPEFLIYFQGTGAADDSGLPNDRFFAVRPEGSVSTLKIQRTERGDSAVYLCASSPGGPGRAGELFFGEGSRLTVL.

The table lists this clonotype with many counts. The chain has TRBV12-3 or TRBV12-4 and TRBJ2-3; possibly TRBD2 for D (5 bases). This CDR3 comprises 14 residues. With 4 bases removed from V and 0 bases from J, the gap between germline ends came to 8 bases. The CDR3: CASSWSGSTDTQYF. DNA for the CDR3: TGTGCCAGCAGTTGGTCGGGGAGCACAGATACGCAGTATTTT.

This clonotype was picked up a small number of times. CDR3 region: CASSFFRGGYGYTF. The CDR3 coding sequence is TGTGCCAGCAGTTTTTTTCGGGGGGGCTATGGCTACACCTTC. V and J are TRBV12-3 or TRBV12-4 and TRBJ1-2, with D perhaps TRBD1 (5 bases). V lost 3 bases and J lost 4, with 12 bases in between. The CDR3 has 14 residues.